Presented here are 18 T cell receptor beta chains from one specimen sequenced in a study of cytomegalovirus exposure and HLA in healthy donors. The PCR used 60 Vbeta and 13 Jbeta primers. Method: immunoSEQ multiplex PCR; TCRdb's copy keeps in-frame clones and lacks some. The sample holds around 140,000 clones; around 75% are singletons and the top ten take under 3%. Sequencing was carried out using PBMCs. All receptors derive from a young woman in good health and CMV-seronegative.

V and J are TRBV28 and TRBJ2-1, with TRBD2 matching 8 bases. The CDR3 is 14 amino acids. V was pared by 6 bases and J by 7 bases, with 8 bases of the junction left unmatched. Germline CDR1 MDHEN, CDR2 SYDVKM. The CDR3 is CASSNPSGRNEQFF. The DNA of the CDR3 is TGTGCCAGCAGCAATCCGAGCGGGAGAAATGAGCAGTTCTTC.

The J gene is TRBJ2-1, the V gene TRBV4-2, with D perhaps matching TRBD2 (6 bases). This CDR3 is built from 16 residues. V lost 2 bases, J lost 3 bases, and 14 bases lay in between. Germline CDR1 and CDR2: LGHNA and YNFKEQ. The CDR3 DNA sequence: TGTGCCAGCAGCCAAAAATCCGTCGGGAGCTACAATGAGCAGTTCTTC. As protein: CASSQKSVGSYNEQFF.

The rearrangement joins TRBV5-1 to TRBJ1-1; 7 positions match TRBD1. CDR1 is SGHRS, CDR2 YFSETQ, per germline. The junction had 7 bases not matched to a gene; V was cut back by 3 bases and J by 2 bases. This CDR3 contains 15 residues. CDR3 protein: CASSWRGQTNTEAFF. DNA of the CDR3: TGCGCCAGCAGCTGGAGGGGACAGACCAACACTGAAGCTTTCTTT.

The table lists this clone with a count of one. CDR3 region: CASSVEDMNSGNTIYF. CDR3 DNA sequence: TGTGCCAGCAGCGTAGAGGACATGAATTCTGGAAACACCATATATTTT. The rearrangement links TRBV9 to TRBJ1-3, with a possible D match to TRBD1 (5 bases). Germline V CDR1 and CDR2: SGDLS, YYNGEE. With 0 bases removed from V and 1 base from J, the gap between germline ends came to 11 bases. This CDR3 comprises 16 residues.

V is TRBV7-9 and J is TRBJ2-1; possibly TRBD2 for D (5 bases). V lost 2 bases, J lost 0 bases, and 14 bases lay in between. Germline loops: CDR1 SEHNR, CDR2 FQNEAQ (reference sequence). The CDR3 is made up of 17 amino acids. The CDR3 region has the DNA TGTGCCAGCAGCTTACTTCGCGGGTGGAGCTCCTACAATGAGCAGTTCTTC. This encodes CASSLLRGWSSYNEQFF.

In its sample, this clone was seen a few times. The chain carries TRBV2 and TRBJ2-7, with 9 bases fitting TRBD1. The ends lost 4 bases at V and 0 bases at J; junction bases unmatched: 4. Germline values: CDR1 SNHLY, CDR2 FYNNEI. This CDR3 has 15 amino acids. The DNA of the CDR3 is TGTGCCAGCAGTGCACGGACAGGGGACTCCTACGAGCAGTACTTC. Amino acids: CASSARTGDSYEQYF.

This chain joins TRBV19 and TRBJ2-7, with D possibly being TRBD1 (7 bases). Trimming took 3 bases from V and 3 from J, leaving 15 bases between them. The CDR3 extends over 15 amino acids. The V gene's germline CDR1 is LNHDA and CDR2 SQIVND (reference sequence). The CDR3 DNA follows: TGTGCCAGTAGTATTGACGCAGGGGGGAGCTACGAGCAGTACTTC. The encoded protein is CASSIDAGGSYEQYF. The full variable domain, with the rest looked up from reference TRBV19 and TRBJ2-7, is DGGITQSPKYLFRKEGQNVTLSCEQNLNHDAMYWYRQDPGQGLRLIYYSQIVNDFQKGDIAEGYSVSREKKESFPLTVTSAQKNPTAFYLCASSIDAGGSYEQYFGPGTRLTVT.

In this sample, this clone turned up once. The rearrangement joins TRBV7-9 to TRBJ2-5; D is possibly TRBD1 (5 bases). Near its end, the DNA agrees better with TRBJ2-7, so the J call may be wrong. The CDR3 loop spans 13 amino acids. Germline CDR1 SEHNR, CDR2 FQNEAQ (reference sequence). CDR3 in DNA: TGTGCCAGCAGCTCGACAGTCTCCTACGAGCAGTACTTC. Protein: CASSSTVSYEQYF.

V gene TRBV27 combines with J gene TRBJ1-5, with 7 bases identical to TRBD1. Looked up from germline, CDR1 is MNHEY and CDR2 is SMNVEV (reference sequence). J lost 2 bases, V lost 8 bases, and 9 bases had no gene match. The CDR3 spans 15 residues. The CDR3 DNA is TGTGCCAGCGGGACACAGGGGAAGGGCAATCAGCCCCAGCATTTT. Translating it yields CASGTQGKGNQPQHF.

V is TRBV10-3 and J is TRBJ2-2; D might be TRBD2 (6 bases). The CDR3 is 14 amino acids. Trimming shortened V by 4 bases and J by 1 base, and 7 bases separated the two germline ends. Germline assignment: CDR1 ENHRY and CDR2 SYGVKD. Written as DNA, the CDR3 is TGTGCCATCAGTGGCGGGGAGAACACCGGGGAGCTGTTTTTT. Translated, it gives CAISGGENTGELFF.

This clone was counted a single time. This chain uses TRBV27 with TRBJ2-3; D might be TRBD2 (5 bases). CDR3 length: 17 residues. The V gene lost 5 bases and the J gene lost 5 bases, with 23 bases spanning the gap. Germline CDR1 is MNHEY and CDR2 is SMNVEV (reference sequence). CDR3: CASSLRHPRLAGDTQYF. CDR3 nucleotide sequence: TGTGCCAGCAGTCTTCGGCACCCGCGGCTAGCAGGAGATACGCAGTATTTT.

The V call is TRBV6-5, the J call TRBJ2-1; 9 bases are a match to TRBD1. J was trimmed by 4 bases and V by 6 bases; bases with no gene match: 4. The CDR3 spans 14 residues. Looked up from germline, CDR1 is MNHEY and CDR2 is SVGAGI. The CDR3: CASSRQGGYNEQFF. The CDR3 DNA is TGTGCCAGCAGCAGACAGGGGGGTTACAATGAGCAGTTCTTC.

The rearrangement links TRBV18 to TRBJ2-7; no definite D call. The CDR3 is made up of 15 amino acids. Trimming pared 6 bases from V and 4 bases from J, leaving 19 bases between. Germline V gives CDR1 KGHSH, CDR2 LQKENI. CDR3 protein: CASSGGARTLYEQYF. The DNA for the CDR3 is TGTGCCAGCTCGGGTGGAGCGCGAACTCTTTACGAGCAGTACTTC.

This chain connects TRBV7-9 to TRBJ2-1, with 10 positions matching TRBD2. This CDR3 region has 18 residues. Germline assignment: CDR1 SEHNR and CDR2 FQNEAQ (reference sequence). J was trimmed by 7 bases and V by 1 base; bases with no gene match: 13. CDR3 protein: CASSLDRWSGGAVNEQFF. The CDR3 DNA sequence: TGTGCCAGCAGCTTAGACAGGTGGAGCGGGGGGGCGGTTAATGAGCAGTTCTTC.

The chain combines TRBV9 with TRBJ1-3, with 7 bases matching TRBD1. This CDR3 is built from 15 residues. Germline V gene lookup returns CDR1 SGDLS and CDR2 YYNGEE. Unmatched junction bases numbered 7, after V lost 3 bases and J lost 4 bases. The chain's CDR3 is CASSASTGLGNTIYF. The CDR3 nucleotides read TGTGCCAGCAGCGCGTCGACAGGGTTGGGAAACACCATATATTTT.

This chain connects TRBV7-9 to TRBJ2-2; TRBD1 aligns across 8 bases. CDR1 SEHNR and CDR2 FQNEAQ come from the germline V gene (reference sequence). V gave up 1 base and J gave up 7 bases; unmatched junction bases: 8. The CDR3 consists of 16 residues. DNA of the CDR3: TGTGCCAGCAGCTTAGTGGGCAGGGGGCGCATCGGGGAGCTGTTTTTT. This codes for CASSLVGRGRIGELFF.

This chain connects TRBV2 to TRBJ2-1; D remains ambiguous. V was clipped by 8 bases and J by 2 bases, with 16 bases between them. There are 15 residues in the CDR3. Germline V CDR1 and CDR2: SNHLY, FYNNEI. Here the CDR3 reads CASDVEAATYNEQFF. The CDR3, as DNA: TGTGCCAGCGACGTAGAGGCAGCTACCTACAATGAGCAGTTCTTC.

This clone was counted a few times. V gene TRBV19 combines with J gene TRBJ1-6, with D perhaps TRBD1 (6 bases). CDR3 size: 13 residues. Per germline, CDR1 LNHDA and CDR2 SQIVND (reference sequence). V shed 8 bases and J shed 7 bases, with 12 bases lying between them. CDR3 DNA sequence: TGTGCCAGTGCTACAGGGTTAAATTCACCCCTCCACTTT. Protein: CASATGLNSPLHF.